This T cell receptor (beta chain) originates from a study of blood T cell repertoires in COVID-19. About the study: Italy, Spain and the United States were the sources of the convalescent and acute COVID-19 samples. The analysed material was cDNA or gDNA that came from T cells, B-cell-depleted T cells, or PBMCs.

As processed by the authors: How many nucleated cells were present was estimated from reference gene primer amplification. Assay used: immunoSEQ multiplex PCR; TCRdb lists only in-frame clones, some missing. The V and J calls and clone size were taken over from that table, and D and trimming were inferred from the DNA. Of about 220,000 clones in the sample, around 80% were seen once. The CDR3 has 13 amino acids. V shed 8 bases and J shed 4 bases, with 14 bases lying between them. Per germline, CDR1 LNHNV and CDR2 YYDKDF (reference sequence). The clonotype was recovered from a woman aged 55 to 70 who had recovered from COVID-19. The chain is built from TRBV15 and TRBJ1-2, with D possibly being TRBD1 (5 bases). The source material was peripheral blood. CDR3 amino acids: CATGWGGSYGYTF. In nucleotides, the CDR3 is TGTGCCACCGGCTGGGGGGGAAGCTATGGCTACACCTTC. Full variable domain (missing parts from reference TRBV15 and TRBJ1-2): DAMVIQNPRYQVTQFGKPVTLSCSQTLNHNVMYWYQQKSSQAPKLLFHYYDKDFNNEADTPDNFQSRRPNTSFCFLDIRSPGLGDTAMYLCATGWGGSYGYTFGSGTRLTVV.